This T cell receptor beta chain derives from a study of blood T cell repertoires in COVID-19. The data were produced by immunoSEQ multiplex PCR, yet TCRdb's version contains in-frame clones alone and is incomplete. The top ten hold 0.98% of the sample, which has about 230,000 clones, about 85% seen once. CDR3 length: 15 amino acids. In germline, CDR1 is KGHSH, CDR2 LQKENI. The V end lost 3 bases, the J end lost 2 bases, and 12 bases lay between the germline ends. The rearrangement uses TRBV18 and TRBJ2-3; possibly TRBD1 for D (6 bases). The TCR was taken from a man in his forties with acute or convalescent COVID-19. Sequencing was done on a sample of peripheral blood. This CDR3 is CASSPDSRLTDTQYF. The CDR3 region has the DNA TGTGCCAGCTCACCGGACAGTAGGCTCACAGATACGCAGTATTTT.